What follows are 17 T cell receptor beta chains derived from one specimen sequenced in a study of T cells in localized non-small cell lung cancer. The protocol was immunoSEQ multiplex PCR, while the TCRdb copy is restricted to in-frame clones and leaves out a portion. The table shows tens of thousands of clones, with 70% to 90% occurring only once. The sample here was peripheral blood, taken before any cancer treatment. The receptor set was obtained from a female donor over 55 with stage I lung adenocarcinoma.

The chain uses TRBV5-1 and TRBJ1-4; tentative D call: TRBD1 (6 bases). This CDR3 spans 15 amino acids. Germline CDR1 is SGHRS and CDR2 is YFSETQ. The V and J ends lost 7 bases and 0 bases respectively, with 13 bases between them. The CDR3 bases are TGCGCCAGCGGCCCTACAGGGACAACTAATGAAAAACTGTTTTTT. Translation: CASGPTGTTNEKLFF.

CDR3 protein: CASSPGGGTEAFF. The CDR3 DNA follows: TGTGCCAGCAGCCCAGGTGGGGGGACTGAAGCTTTCTTT. The rearrangement joins TRBV7-9 to TRBJ1-1, with a possible D match to TRBD1 (5 bases). The V end was cut by 5 bases, the J end by 5 bases, with 12 bases between. This CDR3 comprises 13 residues. Looked up from germline, CDR1 is SEHNR and CDR2 is FQNEAQ (reference sequence).

V gene TRBV27 combines with J gene TRBJ1-4; D unresolved. V was trimmed by 3 bases and J by 0 bases, leaving 5 bases between them. Germline V gives CDR1 MNHEY, CDR2 SMNVEV (reference sequence). This CDR3 comprises 14 residues. The CDR3 here is CASSLDATNEKLFF. The CDR3 bases are TGTGCCAGCAGTTTGGACGCAACTAATGAAAAACTGTTTTTT.

This chain connects TRBV7-9 to TRBJ2-3; D call uncertain. This CDR3 contains 13 residues. Trimming stripped 7 bases from V and 5 bases from J, with 13 bases between. The germline CDR1 and CDR2 sequences are SEHNR and FQNEAQ (reference sequence). The chain's CDR3 is CASNPNREDTQYF. Here the CDR3 DNA reads TGTGCCAGCAACCCGAATAGGGAAGATACGCAGTATTTT.

The chain uses TRBV19 and TRBJ2-2; D gene unclear. This CDR3 is 13 amino acids long. Germline CDR1 LNHDA, CDR2 SQIVND (reference sequence). V dropped 3 bases and J dropped 5 bases, with 7 bases sitting between them. CDR3 in amino acids: CASSMSGTGELFF. Written as DNA, the CDR3 is TGTGCCAGTAGTATGAGTGGAACCGGGGAGCTGTTTTTT.

The chain joins TRBV2 to TRBJ2-7, with D hard to call. Per the germline V gene, CDR1 is SNHLY and CDR2 is FYNNEI. V dropped 1 base and J dropped 1 base, with 8 bases sitting between them. This CDR3 region has 14 residues. The CDR3 DNA reads as TGTGCCAGCAGTGAAGGTTGGGTTTCCTACGAGCAGTACTTC. It specifies CASSEGWVSYEQYF.

The chain recombines TRBV15 with TRBJ1-2; no firm D call. The germline CDR1 and CDR2 sequences are LNHNV and YYDKDF (reference sequence). CDR3 size: 14 residues. V lost 6 bases to trimming and J lost 0 bases, with 11 bases between them. The CDR3 DNA is TGTGCCACCAGAATTGCGGGATCTAACTATGGCTACACCTTC. This sequence encodes CATRIAGSNYGYTF.

The chain carries TRBV7-2 and TRBJ2-3, with D hard to call. The V gene lost 1 base and the J gene lost 0 bases, with 11 bases spanning the gap. Germline V CDR1 and CDR2: SGHTA, FQGNSA. The CDR3 totals 16 residues. The CDR3 is CASSLGQTSSTDTQYF. CDR3 DNA sequence: TGTGCCAGCAGCTTAGGGCAGACTTCTAGCACAGATACGCAGTATTTT.

The chain carries TRBV7-6 and TRBJ2-7; 14 nucleotides match TRBD2. After removal of 3 bases from V and 3 bases from J, the junction contained 4 bases not matched to a gene. The CDR3 has 16 residues. In germline, CDR1 is SGHVS, CDR2 FNYEAQ. The CDR3 protein is CASSFRTSGGYYEQYF. DNA of the CDR3: TGTGCCAGCAGCTTTCGGACTAGCGGGGGGTACTACGAGCAGTACTTC. Complete variable domain (other parts from reference TRBV7-6 and TRBJ2-7): GAGVSQSPRYKVTKRGQDVALRCDPISGHVSLYWYRQALGQGPEFLTYFNYEAQQDKSGLPNDRFSAERPEGSISTLTIQRTEQRDSAMYRCASSFRTSGGYYEQYFGPGTRLTVT.

The chain carries TRBV19 and TRBJ2-1; the match to TRBD2 covers 7 bases. This CDR3 region has 15 residues. Germline CDR1 and CDR2: LNHDA and SQIVND (reference sequence). The V and J ends lost 4 bases and 2 bases, in that order; junction bases with no gene match: 5. The CDR3, as DNA: TGTGCCAGTAGTAAGGTTAGCGGGCCCTACAATGAGCAGTTCTTC. This sequence encodes CASSKVSGPYNEQFF.

The CDR3 DNA is TGTGCCAGTAACGAAGGGGGACTAGCGGGAGTCAGGTACAATGAGCAGTTCTTC. Its translation: CASNEGGLAGVRYNEQFF. V and J are TRBV19 and TRBJ2-1, with 14 bases identical to TRBD2. The CDR3 contains 18 residues. Germline CDR1 and CDR2: LNHDA and SQIVND (reference sequence). After removal of 7 bases from V and 4 bases from J, the junction contained 12 bases not matched to a gene. Full variable domain (rest looked up from reference TRBV19 and TRBJ2-1): DGGITQSPKYLFRKEGQNVTLSCEQNLNHDAMYWYRQDPGQGLRLIYYSQIVNDFQKGDIAEGYSVSREKKESFPLTVTSAQKNPTAFYLCASNEGGLAGVRYNEQFFGPGTRLTVL.

A single count supports this clone. A read error may be the cause here, since a much bigger clone is one base away. The chain joins TRBV7-8 to TRBJ2-1; 7 nucleotides agree with TRBD1. Germline V gives CDR1 SGHVS, CDR2 FQNEAQ. The CDR3 loop spans 13 amino acids. The V and J ends lost 5 bases and 4 bases, in that order; junction bases with no gene match: 2. Here the CDR3 reads CASSPTGYNEQFF. The CDR3 region has the DNA TGTGCCAGCAGCCCGACAGGGTACAATGAGCAGTTCTTC.

The V and J genes are TRBV30 and TRBJ1-1; a possible D gene is TRBD1 (6 bases). CDR1 GTSNPN and CDR2 SVGIG come from the germline V gene (reference sequence). CDR3 size: 13 residues. With 2 bases removed from V and 5 bases from J, the gap between germline ends came to 12 bases. The CDR3 sequence is CAWSQGGWTEAFF. CDR3 nucleotides: TGTGCCTGGAGTCAAGGGGGGTGGACTGAAGCTTTCTTT.

The V and J genes are TRBV2 and TRBJ2-3, with D hard to call. Trimming took 4 bases from V and 7 from J, leaving 12 bases between them. CDR1 is SNHLY and CDR2 is FYNNEI in the germline V gene. The CDR3 runs to 13 residues. CDR3 nucleotides: TGTGCCAGCAGTGGGGATCAGGCTTATACGCAGTATTTT. Translated: CASSGDQAYTQYF.

V is TRBV7-2 and J is TRBJ2-3; D is unclear. Germline V gene lookup returns CDR1 SGHTA and CDR2 FQGNSA. This CDR3 has 14 residues. V shed 4 bases and J shed 5 bases, with 13 bases lying between them. In DNA form, the CDR3 reads TGTGCCAGCAGCTCTCCCTATAAGATAGATACGCAGTATTTT. This translates into CASSSPYKIDTQYF. Drawing the rest from reference TRBV7-2 and TRBJ2-3, the complete variable domain is GAGVSQSPSNKVTEKGKDVELRCDPISGHTALYWYRQSLGQGLEFLIYFQGNSAPDKSGLPSDRFSAERTGGSVSTLTIQRTQQEDSAVYLCASSSPYKIDTQYFGPGTRLTVL.

This clone appeared a few times. The CDR3, as DNA: TGTGCCAGCAAAAAGGAAATCGCTGAAGCTTTCTTT. Its protein is CASKKEIAEAFF. The chain is built from TRBV2 and TRBJ1-1; D remains ambiguous. The CDR3 has 12 amino acids. Trimming pared 7 bases from V and 6 bases from J, leaving 12 bases between. Germline CDR1 is SNHLY and CDR2 is FYNNEI.

The chain employs TRBV19 and TRBJ2-5; D possibly matches TRBD1 or TRBD2 (5 bases each). Looked up from germline, CDR1 is LNHDA and CDR2 is SQIVND (reference sequence). The CDR3 consists of 15 residues. Trimming removed 7 bases from V and 2 bases from J, with 17 bases in between. As DNA, the CDR3 is TGTGCCAGTACCCGGGGCCCTGGGCCACAAGAGACCCAGTACTTC. This translates into CASTRGPGPQETQYF.